These 18 T cell receptor beta chains originate from one sample sequenced in a study of CXCR3-negative and CXCR3-positive naive CD8 T cells. Their cognate antigens are unknown. Whole-study findings and limits: The study found more hydrophobic TRB CDR3s in CXCR3-positive naive cells than in CXCR3-negative naive cells.

5' RACE with UMI labels generated the TRB cDNA libraries. No DNA is given; TCRdb re-called the 5' RACE reads and lists each CDR3 protein once. The sample data list about 98,000 distinct CDR3 sequences. The material sequenced was naive CXCR3+ CD8+ T cells from blood. Subset of the sample: CD45RO-CCR7+CD27+CD95- naive CD8+ T cells expressing CXCR3 (TNR3+). The source of these receptors is a human donor in good health. Some clones in this sample may be carry-over from other donors' samples.

This chain's CDR3 is CASNPTWDSDTGELFF. The chain couples TRBV7-8 to TRBJ2-2; TCRdb picks TRBD1, but there is no DNA to check that call. CDR3 size: 16 residues. The V gene's germline CDR1 is SGHVS and CDR2 FQNEAQ.

V gene TRBV29-1 combines with J gene TRBJ1-5. This CDR3 has 12 residues. The V gene's germline CDR1 is SQVTM and CDR2 ANQGSEA. CDR3: CSGRAVGQPQHF.

The V and J genes are TRBV28 and TRBJ1-5. CDR1 and CDR2 from the germline V gene are MDHEN and SYDVKM. There are 14 residues in the CDR3. The CDR3: CASSPGLLNQPQHF.

The chain uses TRBV7-9 and TRBJ2-1. Germline CDR1 reads SEHNR; CDR2 reads FQNEAQ (reference sequence). The CDR3 consists of 12 residues. Here the CDR3 reads CASSLGRDEQFF.

The J gene is TRBJ2-4, the V gene TRBV29-1; the D call from TCRdb, TRBD1, cannot be confirmed without DNA. This CDR3 has 11 residues. Germline V gives CDR1 SQVTM, CDR2 ANQGSEA. This CDR3 is CSADRENIQYF.

The chain recombines TRBV7-9 with TRBJ2-3; TCRdb proposes TRBD2, but this gene call is untestable without DNA. The CDR3 runs 17 residues. CDR1 and CDR2 (germline): SEHNR, FQNEAQ (reference sequence). CDR3: CASSSEAPSGGAKTQYF.

This rearrangement joins TRBV9 to TRBJ2-5; TCRdb returns TRBD1, unconfirmable since there is no DNA. Looked up from germline, CDR1 is SGDLS and CDR2 is YYNGEE. This CDR3 contains 15 residues. This CDR3 reads CASSVATGGRETQYF.

The rearrangement links TRBV5-1 to TRBJ2-7. CDR3 length: 13 amino acids. The germline V gene has CDR1 SGHRS and CDR2 YFSETQ. CDR3 sequence reads: CASSLAEGYEQYF.

V gene TRBV12-3 or TRBV12-4 combines with J gene TRBJ2-1; the TCRdb call, TRBD2, lacks DNA for checking. The CDR3 is 14 amino acids. The CDR3 reads CASKGTAGEQKQFF.

V is TRBV15 and J is TRBJ2-3; TCRdb outputs TRBD2, but without DNA this stays unchecked. The germline gives CDR1 LNHNV, CDR2 YYDKDF (reference sequence). This CDR3 contains 16 residues. CDR3 residues: CATSRKITSGTDTQYF.

This chain uses TRBV4-3 with TRBJ1-2; TCRdb reports TRBD1, a call that lacks DNA to check it against. CDR3 length: 16 amino acids. CDR1 and CDR2 (germline): LGHNA, YSLEER. This CDR3 reads CASSPLDSPIPYGYTF.

V usage is TRBV5-1 and J usage is TRBJ2-5; TCRdb names TRBD2, which stays unverified in the absence of DNA. The CDR3 extends over 15 amino acids. Germline V gene lookup returns CDR1 SGHRS and CDR2 YFSETQ. CDR3 sequence reads: CASSLLGRAQETQYF.

The chain is built from TRBV3-1 and TRBJ2-7; TCRdb's D call, TRBD1, is unchecked because there is no DNA. CDR3 length: 14 residues. Per germline, CDR1 LGHDT and CDR2 YNNKEL (reference sequence). This chain's CDR3 is CASSPQTGFYEQYF.

The chain is built from TRBV7-8 and TRBJ2-7; TCRdb names TRBD1, which stays unverified in the absence of DNA. The CDR3 spans 13 residues. Germline V gene lookup returns CDR1 SGHVS and CDR2 FQNEAQ. The CDR3 protein is CASSLGQVYEQYF.

The chain uses TRBV29-1 and TRBJ2-3; TCRdb outputs TRBD2, but without DNA this stays unchecked. Looked up from germline, CDR1 is SQVTM and CDR2 is ANQGSEA. CDR3 size: 14 residues. The CDR3 here is CSVEGLAGVDTQYF.

The V and J genes are TRBV7-6 and TRBJ2-2; TCRdb picks TRBD1, but there is no DNA to check that call. Germline-derived CDR1 and CDR2 are SGHVS and FNYEAQ. The CDR3 length is 17 residues. The chain's CDR3 is CASSPLGGDTNTGELFF.

The V and J genes are TRBV6-5 and TRBJ1-2; the D gene TCRdb calls, TRBD1, cannot be checked with no DNA. CDR3 length equals 14 residues. Germline-derived CDR1 and CDR2 are MNHEY and SVGAGI. The CDR3 sequence is CASGPRGHSWGYTF.

This sequence joins TRBV12-3 or TRBV12-4 and TRBJ2-5; TCRdb's D call, TRBD2, is unchecked because there is no DNA. This CDR3 has 15 amino acids. The CDR3 is CASSSLLALQETQYF.